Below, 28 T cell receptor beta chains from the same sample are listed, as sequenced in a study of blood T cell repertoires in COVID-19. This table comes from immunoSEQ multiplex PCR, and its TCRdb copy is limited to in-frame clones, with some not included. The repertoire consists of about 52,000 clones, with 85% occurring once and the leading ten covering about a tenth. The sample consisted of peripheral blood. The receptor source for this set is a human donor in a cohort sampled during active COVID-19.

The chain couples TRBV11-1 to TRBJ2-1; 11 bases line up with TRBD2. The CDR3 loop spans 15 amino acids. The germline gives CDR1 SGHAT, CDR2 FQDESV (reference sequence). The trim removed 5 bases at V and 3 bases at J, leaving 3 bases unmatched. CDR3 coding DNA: TGTGCCAGCAGCCCCCTAGCGGGGGGCTACAATGAGCAGTTCTTC. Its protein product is CASSPLAGGYNEQFF.

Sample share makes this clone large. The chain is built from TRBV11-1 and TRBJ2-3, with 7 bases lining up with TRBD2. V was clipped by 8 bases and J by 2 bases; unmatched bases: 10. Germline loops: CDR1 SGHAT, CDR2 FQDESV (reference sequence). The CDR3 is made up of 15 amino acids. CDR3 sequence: CASPPDAGDTDTQYF. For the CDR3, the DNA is TGTGCCAGCCCTCCCGATGCGGGAGACACAGATACGCAGTATTTT.

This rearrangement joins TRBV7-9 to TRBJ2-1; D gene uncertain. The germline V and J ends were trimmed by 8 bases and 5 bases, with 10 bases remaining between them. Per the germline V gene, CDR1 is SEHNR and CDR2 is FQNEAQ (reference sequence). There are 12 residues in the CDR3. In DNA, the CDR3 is TGTGCCAGCCATTCCCGGGACAATGAGCAGTTCTTC. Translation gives CASHSRDNEQFF.

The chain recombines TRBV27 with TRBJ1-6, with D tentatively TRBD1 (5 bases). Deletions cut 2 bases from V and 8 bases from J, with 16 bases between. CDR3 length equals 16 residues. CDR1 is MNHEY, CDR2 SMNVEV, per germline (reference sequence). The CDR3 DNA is TGTGCCAGCAGTTTAGGGGGGGTGGGGATCGATTCACCCCTCCACTTT. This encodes CASSLGGVGIDSPLHF.

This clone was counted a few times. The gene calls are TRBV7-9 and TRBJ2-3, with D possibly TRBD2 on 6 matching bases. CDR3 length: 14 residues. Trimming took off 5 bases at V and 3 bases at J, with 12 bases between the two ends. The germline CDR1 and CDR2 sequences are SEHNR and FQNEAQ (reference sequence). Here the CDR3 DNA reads TGTGCCAGCAGCCCGGGACTTATTACAGATACGCAGTATTTT. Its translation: CASSPGLITDTQYF.

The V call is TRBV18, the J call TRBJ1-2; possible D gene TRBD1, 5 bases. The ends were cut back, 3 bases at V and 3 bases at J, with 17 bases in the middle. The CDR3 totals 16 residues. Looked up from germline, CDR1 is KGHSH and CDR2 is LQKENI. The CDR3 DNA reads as TGTGCCAGCTCACCCTCCTTAGGTGGGGCAGACTATGGCTACACCTTC. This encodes CASSPSLGGADYGYTF. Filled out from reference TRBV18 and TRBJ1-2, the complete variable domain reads NAGVMQNPRHLVRRRGQEARLRCSPMKGHSHVYWYRQLPEEGLKFMVYLQKENIIDESGMPKERFSAEFPKEGPSILRIQQVVRGDSAAYFCASSPSLGGADYGYTFGSGTRLTVV.

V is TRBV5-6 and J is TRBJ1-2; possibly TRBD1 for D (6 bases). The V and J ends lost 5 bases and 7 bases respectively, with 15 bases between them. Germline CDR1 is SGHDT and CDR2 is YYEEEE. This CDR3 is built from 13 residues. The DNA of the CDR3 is TGTGCCAGCAGTCCCGATGCCAGGGGTGGCTACACCTTC. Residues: CASSPDARGGYTF. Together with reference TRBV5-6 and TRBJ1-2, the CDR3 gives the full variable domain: DAGVTQSPTHLIKTRGQQVTLRCSPKSGHDTVSWYQQALGQGPQFIFQYYEEEERQRGNFPDRFSGHQFPNYSSELNVNALLLGDSALYLCASSPDARGGYTFGSGTRLTVV.

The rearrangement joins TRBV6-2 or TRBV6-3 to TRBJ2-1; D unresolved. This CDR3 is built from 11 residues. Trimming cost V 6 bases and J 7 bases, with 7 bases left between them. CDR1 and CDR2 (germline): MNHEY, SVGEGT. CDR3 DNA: TGTGCCAGCAGCTCCTTAAATGAGCAGTTCTTC. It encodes CASSSLNEQFF.

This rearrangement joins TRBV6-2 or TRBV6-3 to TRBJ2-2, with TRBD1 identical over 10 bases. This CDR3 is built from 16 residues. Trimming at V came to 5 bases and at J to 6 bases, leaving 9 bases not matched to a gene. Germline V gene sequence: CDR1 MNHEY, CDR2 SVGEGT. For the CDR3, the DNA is TGTGCCAGCAGTGCTCCCGGGACAGGGGTTGCCGGGGAGCTGTTTTTT. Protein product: CASSAPGTGVAGELFF.

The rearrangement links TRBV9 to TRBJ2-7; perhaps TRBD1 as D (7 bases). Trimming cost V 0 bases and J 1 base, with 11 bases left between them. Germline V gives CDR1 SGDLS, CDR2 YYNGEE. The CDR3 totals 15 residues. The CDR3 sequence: CASSVAPGGSYEQYF. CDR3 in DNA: TGTGCCAGCAGCGTAGCCCCAGGGGGGTCCTACGAGCAGTACTTC.

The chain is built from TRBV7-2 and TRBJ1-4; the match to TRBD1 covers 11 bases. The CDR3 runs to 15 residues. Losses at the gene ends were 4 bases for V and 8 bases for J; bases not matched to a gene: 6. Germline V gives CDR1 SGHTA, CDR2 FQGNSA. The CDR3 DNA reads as TGTGCCAGCAGCTACACCGGGACAGGGGGAGAAAAACTGTTTTTT. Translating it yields CASSYTGTGGEKLFF.

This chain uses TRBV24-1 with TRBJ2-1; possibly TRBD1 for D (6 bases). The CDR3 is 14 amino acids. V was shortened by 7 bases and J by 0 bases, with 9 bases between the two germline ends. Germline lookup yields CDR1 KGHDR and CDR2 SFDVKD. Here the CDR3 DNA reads TGTGCCACCAGGGACAGAAGCTCCTACAATGAGCAGTTCTTC. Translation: CATRDRSSYNEQFF.

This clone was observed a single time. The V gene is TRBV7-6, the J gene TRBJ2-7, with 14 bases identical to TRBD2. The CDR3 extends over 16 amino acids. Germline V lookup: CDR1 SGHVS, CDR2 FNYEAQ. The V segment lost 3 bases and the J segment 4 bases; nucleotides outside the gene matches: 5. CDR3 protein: CASSLGTSGRYYEQYF. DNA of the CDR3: TGTGCCAGCAGCTTGGGGACTAGCGGGAGATATTACGAGCAGTACTTC.

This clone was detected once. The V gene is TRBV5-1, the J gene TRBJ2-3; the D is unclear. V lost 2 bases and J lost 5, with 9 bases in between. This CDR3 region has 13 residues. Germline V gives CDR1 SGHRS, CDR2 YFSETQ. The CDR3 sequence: CASSFDLLDTQYF. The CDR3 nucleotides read TGCGCCAGCAGCTTTGATCTATTAGATACGCAGTATTTT.

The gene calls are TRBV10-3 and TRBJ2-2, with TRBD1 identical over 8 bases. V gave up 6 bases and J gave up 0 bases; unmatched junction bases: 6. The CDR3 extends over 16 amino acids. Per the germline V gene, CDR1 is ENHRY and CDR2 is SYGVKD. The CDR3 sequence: CAIRTGGIANTGELFF. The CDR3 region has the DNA TGTGCCATCAGAACAGGGGGTATCGCGAACACCGGGGAGCTGTTTTTT.

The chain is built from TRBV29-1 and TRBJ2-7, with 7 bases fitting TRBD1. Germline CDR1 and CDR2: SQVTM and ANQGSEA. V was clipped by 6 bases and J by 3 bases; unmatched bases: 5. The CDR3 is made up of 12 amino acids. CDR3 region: CSVDGDSYEQYF. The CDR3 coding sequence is TGCAGCGTGGACGGGGACAGCTACGAGCAGTACTTC.

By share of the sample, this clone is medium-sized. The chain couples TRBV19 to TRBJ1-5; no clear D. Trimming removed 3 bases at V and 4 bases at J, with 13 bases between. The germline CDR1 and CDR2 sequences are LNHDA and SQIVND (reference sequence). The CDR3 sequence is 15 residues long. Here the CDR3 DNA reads TGTGCCAGTAGTATGGCGGCAGAAAGGAATCAGCCCCAGCATTTT. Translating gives CASSMAAERNQPQHF.

CDR3 protein: CASSYRQGWYGYTF. The DNA for the CDR3 is TGTGCCAGCAGCTACAGACAGGGTTGGTATGGCTACACCTTC. The chain combines TRBV7-2 with TRBJ1-2, with 7 nucleotides matching TRBD1. This CDR3 has 14 residues. Trimming cost V 4 bases and J 5 bases; bases outside gene matches: 7. Germline CDR1 reads SGHTA; CDR2 reads FQGNSA.

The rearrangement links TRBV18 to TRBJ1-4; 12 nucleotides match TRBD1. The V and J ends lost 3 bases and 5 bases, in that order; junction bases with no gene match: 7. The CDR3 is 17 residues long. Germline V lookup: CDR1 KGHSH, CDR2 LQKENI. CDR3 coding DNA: TGTGCCAGCTCACCCGGGACAGGGGGCGTCCGAAATGAAAAACTGTTTTTT. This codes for CASSPGTGGVRNEKLFF.

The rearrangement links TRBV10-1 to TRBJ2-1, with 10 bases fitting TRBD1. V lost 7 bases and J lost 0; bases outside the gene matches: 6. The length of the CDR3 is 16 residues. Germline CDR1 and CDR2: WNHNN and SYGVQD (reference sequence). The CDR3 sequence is CASTPGTGVSYNEQFF. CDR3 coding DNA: TGCGCCAGCACCCCTGGGACAGGGGTCTCCTACAATGAGCAGTTCTTC.

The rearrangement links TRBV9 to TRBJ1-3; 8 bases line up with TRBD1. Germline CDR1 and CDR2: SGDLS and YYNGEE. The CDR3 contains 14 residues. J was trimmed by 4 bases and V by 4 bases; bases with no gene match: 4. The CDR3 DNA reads TGTGCCAGCAGCCAGGGGGCATCGGGAAACACCATATATTTT. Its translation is CASSQGASGNTIYF.

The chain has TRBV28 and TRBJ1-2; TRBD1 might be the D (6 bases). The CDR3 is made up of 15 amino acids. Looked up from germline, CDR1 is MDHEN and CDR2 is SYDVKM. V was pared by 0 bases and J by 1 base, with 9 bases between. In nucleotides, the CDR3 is TGTGCCAGCAGTTTATGGGACAGTCTTAACTATGGCTACACCTTC. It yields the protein CASSLWDSLNYGYTF.

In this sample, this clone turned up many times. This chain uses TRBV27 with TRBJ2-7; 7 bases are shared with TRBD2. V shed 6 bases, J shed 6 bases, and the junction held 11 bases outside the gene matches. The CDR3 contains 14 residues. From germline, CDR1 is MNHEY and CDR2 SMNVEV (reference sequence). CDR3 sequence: CASSIDGGFSEQYF. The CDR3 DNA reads TGTGCCAGCAGCATAGACGGGGGGTTCTCCGAGCAGTACTTC.

The CDR3 loop reads CASSIVHVNTEAFF. The CDR3 bases are TGTGCCAGTAGTATAGTACATGTGAACACTGAAGCTTTCTTT. This sequence joins TRBV19 and TRBJ1-1; D gene uncertain. The CDR3 is 14 amino acids. V was trimmed by 1 base and J by 0 bases, leaving 6 bases between them. From germline, CDR1 is LNHDA and CDR2 SQIVND (reference sequence).

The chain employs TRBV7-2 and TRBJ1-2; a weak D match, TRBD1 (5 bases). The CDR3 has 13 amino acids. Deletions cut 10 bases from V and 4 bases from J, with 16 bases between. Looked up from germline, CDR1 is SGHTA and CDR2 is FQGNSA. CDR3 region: CATPGGWGYGYTF. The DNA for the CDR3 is TGTGCCACCCCTGGGGGGTGGGGCTATGGCTACACCTTC. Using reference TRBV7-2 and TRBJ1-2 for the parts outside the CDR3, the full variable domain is GAGVSQSPSNKVTEKGKDVELRCDPISGHTALYWYRQSLGQGLEFLIYFQGNSAPDKSGLPSDRFSAERTGGSVSTLTIQRTQQEDSAVYLCATPGGWGYGYTFGSGTRLTVV.

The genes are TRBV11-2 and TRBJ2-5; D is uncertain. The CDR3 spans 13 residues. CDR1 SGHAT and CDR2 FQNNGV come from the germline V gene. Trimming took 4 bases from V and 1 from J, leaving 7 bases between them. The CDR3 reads CASSSLVQETQYF. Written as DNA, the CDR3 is TGTGCCAGCAGCTCCTTAGTCCAAGAGACCCAGTACTTC.

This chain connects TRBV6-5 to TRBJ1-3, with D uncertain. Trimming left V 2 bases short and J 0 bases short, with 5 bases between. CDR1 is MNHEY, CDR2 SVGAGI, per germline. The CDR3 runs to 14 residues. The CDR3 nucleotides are TGTGCCAGCAGTTACCTCCCCTCTGGAAACACCATATATTTT. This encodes CASSYLPSGNTIYF.

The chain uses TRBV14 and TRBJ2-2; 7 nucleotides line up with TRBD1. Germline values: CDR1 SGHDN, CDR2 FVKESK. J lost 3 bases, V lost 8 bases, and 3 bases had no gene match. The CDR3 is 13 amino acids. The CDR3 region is CASRGQYTGELFF. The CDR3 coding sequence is TGTGCCAGCCGGGGACAGTACACCGGGGAGCTGTTTTTT.